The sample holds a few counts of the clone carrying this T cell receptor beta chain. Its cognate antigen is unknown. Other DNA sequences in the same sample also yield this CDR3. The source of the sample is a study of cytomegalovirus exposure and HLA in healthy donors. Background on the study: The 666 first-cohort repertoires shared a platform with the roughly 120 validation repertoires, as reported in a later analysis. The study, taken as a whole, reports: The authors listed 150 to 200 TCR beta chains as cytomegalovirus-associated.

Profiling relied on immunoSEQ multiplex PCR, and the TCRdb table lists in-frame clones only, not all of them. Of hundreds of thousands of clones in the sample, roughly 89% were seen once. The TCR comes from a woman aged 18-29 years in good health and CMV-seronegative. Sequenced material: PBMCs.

CDR3 nucleotide sequence: TGCGCCAGCAGCCTGGGACTAGCGGGGGACCCGTACCAAGAGACCCAGTACTTC. It yields the protein CASSLGLAGDPYQETQYF. The chain has TRBV5-1 and TRBJ2-5; 14 bases are shared with TRBD2. CDR3 length equals 18 residues. J was trimmed by 0 bases and V by 4 bases; bases with no gene match: 8. Germline lookup yields CDR1 SGHRS and CDR2 YFSETQ.